The 25 T cell receptor beta chains below all came from one sample that was sequenced in a study of blood T cell repertoires in COVID-19. Sequencing used immunoSEQ multiplex PCR; TCRdb keeps in-frame clones, though not all of them. Among more than 85,000 clones listed, about 85% were seen once. Input material: peripheral blood. All receptors derive from a man aged 65 to 85 with acute or convalescent COVID-19.

The table lists this clone with a count of one. V gene TRBV5-1 combines with J gene TRBJ2-3; 8 bases line up with TRBD1. The length of the CDR3 is 13 residues. The trim removed 7 bases at V and 2 bases at J, leaving 3 bases unmatched. Germline V gene sequence: CDR1 SGHRS, CDR2 YFSETQ. The CDR3: CASGRGLTDTQYF. The CDR3 region has the DNA TGCGCCAGCGGCAGGGGGCTCACAGATACGCAGTATTTT.

The V call is TRBV7-8, the J call TRBJ1-4; D possibly corresponds to TRBD1 (5 bases). CDR1 SGHVS and CDR2 FQNEAQ come from the germline V gene. Trimming left V 8 bases short and J 0 bases short, with 19 bases between. The CDR3 totals 17 residues. The CDR3 bases are TGTGCCAGCGCGCAGCGGGACTTACTCGCAACTAATGAAAAACTGTTTTTT. This encodes CASAQRDLLATNEKLFF.

The rearrangement joins TRBV19 to TRBJ1-1, with 10 bases fitting TRBD1. Germline V CDR1 and CDR2: LNHDA, SQIVND (reference sequence). This CDR3 is built from 17 residues. Unmatched junction bases numbered 13, after V lost 7 bases and J lost 2 bases. CDR3 bases: TGTGCCAGTAAATCCGCGGGACAGGGGATAATTAACACTGAAGCTTTCTTT. Translating it yields CASKSAGQGIINTEAFF.

Remarks on this clone: The same CDR3 can be traced to other DNA sequences in this sample. This chain links TRBV5-8 with TRBJ2-2; 11 nucleotides line up with TRBD2. In germline, CDR1 is SGHTS, CDR2 YDEGEE. The CDR3 covers 15 residues. With V trimmed by 4 bases and J by 3 bases, 2 bases remained unmatched. The CDR3 DNA reads TGTGCCAGCAGCCTACTAGCGGGGGACACCGGGGAGCTGTTTTTT. Its protein is CASSLLAGDTGELFF.

The chain employs TRBV4-1 and TRBJ2-5; 9 bases match TRBD1. The CDR3 is 17 residues long. Germline values: CDR1 MGHRA, CDR2 YSYEKL. V was clipped by 0 bases and J by 5 bases; unmatched bases: 10. The CDR3: CASSQDPTGGSLETQYF. CDR3 nucleotides: TGCGCCAGCAGCCAAGATCCAACAGGGGGCTCACTCGAGACCCAGTACTTC.

This clone was found a few times. The chain is built from TRBV10-3 and TRBJ1-6, with TRBD1 matching over 9 bases. CDR1 and CDR2 from the germline V gene are ENHRY and SYGVKD. V dropped 10 bases and J dropped 10; count of bases not matched to a gene: 8. This CDR3 has 13 amino acids. CDR3 residues: CATRDREGSPLHF. In nucleotides, the CDR3 is TGTGCCACCAGGGACAGGGAAGGATCACCCCTCCACTTT.

The chain combines TRBV27 with TRBJ2-7, with D possibly being TRBD1 (6 bases). Germline V CDR1 and CDR2: MNHEY, SMNVEV (reference sequence). Trimming left V 2 bases short and J 0 bases short, with 8 bases between. There are 14 residues in the CDR3. The DNA of the CDR3 is TGTGCCAGCAGTTTAGGACAGATCTCCTACGAGCAGTACTTC. This encodes CASSLGQISYEQYF.

The rearrangement uses TRBV5-8 and TRBJ1-6, with D maybe TRBD1 (6 bases). The CDR3 length is 17 residues. The germline gives CDR1 SGHTS, CDR2 YDEGEE. Trimming took 0 bases from V and 7 from J, leaving 17 bases between them. The CDR3 DNA sequence: TGTGCCAGCAGCTTGGGAAACATACCAGGGGACAATTCACCCCTCCACTTT. Protein: CASSLGNIPGDNSPLHF. Full variable domain (outside the CDR3, taken from reference TRBV5-8 and TRBJ1-6): EAGVTQSPTHLIKTRGQQATLRCSPISGHTSVYWYQQALGLGLQFLLWYDEGEERNRGNFPPRFSGRQFPNYSSELNVNALELEDSALYLCASSLGNIPGDNSPLHFGNGTRLTVT.

This clone was observed once. The chain recombines TRBV19 with TRBJ2-2; 7 bases align to TRBD2. The CDR3 runs to 17 residues. From germline, CDR1 is LNHDA and CDR2 SQIVND (reference sequence). Losses at the gene ends were 4 bases for V and 3 bases for J; bases not matched to a gene: 11. In DNA, the CDR3 is TGTGCCAGTAGTAATCGACTAGCATGGATGGACACCGGGGAGCTGTTTTTT. Amino acids: CASSNRLAWMDTGELFF.

In its sample, this clone was seen a few times. The V gene is TRBV6-2 or TRBV6-3, the J gene TRBJ2-5, with 13 bases fitting TRBD2. This CDR3 has 15 amino acids. The V gene's germline CDR1 is MNHEY and CDR2 SVGEGT. V lost 2 bases and J lost 3; bases outside the gene matches: 0. CDR3 bases: TGTGCCAGCAGTTACGGGACTAGCGGGAAAGAGACCCAGTACTTC. It codes for CASSYGTSGKETQYF.

This clone was detected once. This chain uses TRBV7-9 with TRBJ1-4; D ambiguous. Per germline, CDR1 SEHNR and CDR2 FQNEAQ (reference sequence). The CDR3 spans 11 residues. V dropped 5 bases and J dropped 8 bases, with 6 bases sitting between them. For the CDR3, the DNA is TGTGCCAGCAGCCATCAGGAAAAACTGTTTTTT. Residues: CASSHQEKLFF.

For this clone: The same CDR3 is also encoded by other DNA sequences in this sample. The V call is TRBV28, the J call TRBJ2-7, with 7 nucleotides matching TRBD1. V was clipped by 4 bases and J by 1 base; unmatched bases: 4. The germline CDR1 and CDR2 sequences are MDHEN and SYDVKM. The length of the CDR3 is 14 residues. In DNA, the CDR3 is TGTGCCAGCAGTTCCCCGGGACAGTCCTACGAGCAGTACTTC. The encoded protein is CASSSPGQSYEQYF.

The sample holds a few counts of this clone. The chain links TRBV10-3 to TRBJ1-5; 7 nucleotides agree with TRBD1. Per the germline V gene, CDR1 is ENHRY and CDR2 is SYGVKD. The CDR3 covers 15 residues. V lost 10 bases to trimming and J lost 1 base; unmatched junction nucleotides: 10. CDR3 loop: CATADKGQSNQPQHF. The CDR3 DNA reads TGTGCCACCGCCGATAAGGGACAGAGCAATCAGCCCCAGCATTTT.

The chain recombines TRBV9 with TRBJ1-3; unclear D gene. The V end was cut by 3 bases, the J end by 6 bases, with 16 bases between. This CDR3 spans 15 amino acids. From germline, CDR1 is SGDLS and CDR2 YYNGEE. This CDR3 is CASSGQIGRTNTIYF. The CDR3 DNA reads as TGTGCCAGCAGCGGACAAATCGGGAGAACAAACACCATATATTTT.

J is TRBJ1-4 and V is TRBV5-1; TRBD1 agrees at 7 bases. J lost 0 bases, V lost 4 bases, and 12 bases had no gene match. Germline CDR1 reads SGHRS; CDR2 reads YFSETQ. CDR3 length equals 18 residues. The DNA of the CDR3 is TGCGCCAGCAGCCCGACAGGGTCCATTCTGACAACTAATGAAAAACTGTTTTTT. Residues: CASSPTGSILTTNEKLFF.

The gene calls are TRBV10-3 and TRBJ2-1; D uncertain. Germline CDR1 reads ENHRY; CDR2 reads SYGVKD. This CDR3 contains 12 residues. The ends were cut back, 6 bases at V and 2 bases at J, with 5 bases in the middle. CDR3: CAISQAYNEQFF. The DNA for the CDR3 is TGTGCCATCAGCCAGGCCTACAATGAGCAGTTCTTC.

This clone was observed a few times. The chain employs TRBV3-1 (or the pseudogene TRBV3-2) and TRBJ2-5; the D gene is possibly TRBD1 (5 bases). V was trimmed by 0 bases and J by 2 bases, leaving 13 bases between them. Germline values: CDR1 LGHDT, CDR2 YNNKEL (reference sequence). The CDR3 has 16 residues. In nucleotides, the CDR3 is TGTGCCAGCAGCCAAGACCACGTGGACACTCAAGAGACCCAGTACTTC. It specifies CASSQDHVDTQETQYF.

The J gene is TRBJ1-1, the V gene TRBV9; D unresolved. Germline V CDR1 and CDR2: SGDLS, YYNGEE. Trimming removed 0 bases at V and 2 bases at J, with 8 bases between. The CDR3 is 14 amino acids. The CDR3 coding sequence is TGTGCCAGCAGCGTAGATACAATAAACACTGAAGCTTTCTTT. This translates into CASSVDTINTEAFF. Full variable domain (missing parts from reference TRBV9 and TRBJ1-1): DSGVTQTPKHLITATGQRVTLRCSPRSGDLSVYWYQQSLDQGLQFLIQYYNGEERAKGNILERFSAQQFPDLHSELNLSSLELGDSALYFCASSVDTINTEAFFGQGTRLTVV.

The chain employs TRBV7-9 and TRBJ2-5; 10 nucleotides agree with TRBD1. CDR1 is SEHNR and CDR2 is FQNEAQ in the germline V gene (reference sequence). The CDR3 spans 15 residues. With V trimmed by 1 base and J by 5 bases, 4 bases remained unmatched. DNA of the CDR3: TGTGCCAGCAGCTTAGGGACAGGGGGGAAGGAGACCCAGTACTTC. Its protein product is CASSLGTGGKETQYF.

The chain is built from TRBV6-5 and TRBJ1-6; D unclear. Trimming shortened V by 3 bases and J by 7 bases, and 4 bases separated the two germline ends. Looked up from germline, CDR1 is MNHEY and CDR2 is SVGAGI. The CDR3 is 12 residues long. CDR3 sequence: CASSYLNSPLHF. The CDR3 DNA reads as TGTGCCAGCAGTTATTTAAATTCACCCCTCCACTTT.

The chain has TRBV6-5 and TRBJ1-2; TRBD1 agrees at 9 bases. CDR1 MNHEY and CDR2 SVGAGI come from the germline V gene. Trimming removed 6 bases from V and 6 bases from J; junction bases left unmatched: 8. CDR3 length: 14 residues. Here the CDR3 DNA reads TGTGCCAGCAGACCCGAGGACAGGGGTGATGGCTACACCTTC. Translation: CASRPEDRGDGYTF.

The chain employs TRBV11-1 and TRBJ2-7; 8 bases are shared with TRBD1. Germline V gene lookup returns CDR1 SGHAT and CDR2 FQDESV (reference sequence). The CDR3 is 16 residues long. The J segment lost 6 bases and the V segment lost 1 base, leaving 11 bases of the junction unmatched. CDR3 nucleotides: TGTGCCAGCAGCTTAGACCCGACAGGGGCAATACGCGAGCAGTACTTC. It specifies CASSLDPTGAIREQYF.

The chain uses TRBV5-4 and TRBJ2-5; weak D call: TRBD2 (6 bases). Deletions cut 4 bases from V and 4 bases from J, with 14 bases between. This CDR3 region has 14 residues. Germline loops: CDR1 SGHNT, CDR2 YYREEE (reference sequence). The CDR3 DNA follows: TGTGCCAGCAGCAGGGACTTCAACAGAGAGACCCAGTACTTC. It translates to CASSRDFNRETQYF.

This clone was detected only once. The chain has TRBV6-2 or TRBV6-3 and TRBJ1-1; D not certain. V shed 0 bases and J shed 6 bases, with 11 bases lying between them. CDR1 and CDR2 (germline): MNHEY, SVGEGT. The CDR3 sequence is 14 residues long. Written as DNA, the CDR3 is TGTGCCAGCAGTTACTCCTGGAGTGAGTCTGAAGCTTTCTTT. Translated, it gives CASSYSWSESEAFF.

The chain carries TRBV28 and TRBJ1-1; the D is unclear. V was pared by 2 bases and J by 2 bases, with 12 bases between. The CDR3 sequence is 15 residues long. The germline V gene encodes CDR1 MDHEN and CDR2 SYDVKM. The CDR3 bases are TGTGCCAGCAGTTTAAGAGGTGCCGCAAACACTGAAGCTTTCTTT. This translates into CASSLRGAANTEAFF.